The sequence of this T cell receptor beta chain was determined in a study of T cell repertoires in cytomegalovirus infection. About the study: Public signatures in TCR beta pointed to CMV infection and matching HLA type.

This CDR3 spans 14 amino acids. Trimming stripped 3 bases from V and 1 base from J, with 9 bases between. Germline CDR1 reads SGHVT; CDR2 reads SQSDAQ. This clonotype was counted at least ten times. Antigen: not known. Overall study results and limits: CMV-specific TCR beta clonotypes restricted by HLA-C dominated the ex vivo response. Cumulative public TCR beta family frequency identified carriers of CMV plus the relevant HLA.

TCRdb redid the calling of the reads with MiXCR, one entry per CDR3 protein. The sample holds around 70,000 distinct CDR3 sequences, 4% seen once. Sequencing was performed on PBMCs. This rearrangement joins TRBV7-4 to TRBJ1-1, with D possibly TRBD1 on 6 matching bases. This TCR was sampled from a human donor in good health (CMV status not recorded). Some clones in this sample may be carry-over from other donors' samples. In DNA form, the CDR3 reads TGTGCCAGCAGCTTCAGGACAGAGAACACTGAAGCTTTCTTT. Encoded protein: CASSFRTENTEAFF.